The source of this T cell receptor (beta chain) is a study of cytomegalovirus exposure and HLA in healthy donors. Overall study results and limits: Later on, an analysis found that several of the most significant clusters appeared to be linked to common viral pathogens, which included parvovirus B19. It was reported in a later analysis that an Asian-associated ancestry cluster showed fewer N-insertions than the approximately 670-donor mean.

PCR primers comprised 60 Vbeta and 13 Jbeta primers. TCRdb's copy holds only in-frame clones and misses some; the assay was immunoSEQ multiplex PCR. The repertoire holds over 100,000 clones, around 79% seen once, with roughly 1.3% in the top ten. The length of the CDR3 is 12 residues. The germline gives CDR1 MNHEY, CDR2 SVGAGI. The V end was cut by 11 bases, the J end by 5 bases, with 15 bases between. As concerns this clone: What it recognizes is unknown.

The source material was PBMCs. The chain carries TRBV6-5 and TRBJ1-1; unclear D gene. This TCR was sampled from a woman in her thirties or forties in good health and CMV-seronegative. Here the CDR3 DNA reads TGTGCCTACCTTCGTAGAGGGACTGAAGCTTTCTTT. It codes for CAYLRRGTEAFF.